These T cell receptor beta chains were read from a single sample in a study of blood T cell repertoires in COVID-19. Sequenced by immunoSEQ multiplex PCR; TCRdb stores in-frame clones only, minus some. The repertoire holds around 250,000 clones, with around 86% as singletons. Sequenced sample: peripheral blood. These receptors originate from a woman aged 70-85 years with active or convalescent COVID-19. Each CDR3 is given with its conserved first and last residue. D genes are given only for firm matches. Size tells how often a clone was seen (once, few, many) or the class of an expanded clone, and some rows leave it out.

V: TRBV4-1
size: NA
D: NA
J: TRBJ2-3
DNA: TGCGCCAGCAGCCAAGATTTTATCGCGCCGGTGTATTTT
CDR3: CASSQDFIAPVYF

V: TRBV11-2
size: NA
D: NA
J: TRBJ1-1
DNA: TGTGCCAGCAGCTTAGTAGGGGGGGCGGAGTCTGAAGCTTTCTTT
CDR3: CASSLVGGAESEAFF

V: TRBV5-1
size: few
D: TRBD1
J: TRBJ1-6
DNA: TGCGCCAGCAGACGAGATCGGGACAGCTCCTATAATTCACCCCTCCACTTT
CDR3: CASRRDRDSSYNSPLHF

V: TRBV10-2
size: few
D: NA
J: TRBJ1-3
DNA: TGCGCCAGCAGTGAAATTTACTCTGGAAACACCATATATTTT
CDR3: CASSEIYSGNTIYF

V: TRBV6-5
size: NA
D: NA
J: TRBJ1-6
DNA: TGTGCCAGCAGTTACACAACAGGCTCCTATAATTCACCCCTCCACTTT
CDR3: CASSYTTGSYNSPLHF

V: TRBV3-1/TRBV3-2
size: NA
D: TRBD2
J: TRBJ2-5
DNA: TGTGCCAGCAGCCCCAGCGGGGAAGAGACCCAGTACTTC
CDR3: CASSPSGEETQYF

V: TRBV29-1
size: NA
D: TRBD1
J: TRBJ1-1
DNA: TGCAGCACTACCTCGGGACAGATGAACACTGAAGCTTTCTTT
CDR3: CSTTSGQMNTEAFF

V: TRBV28
size: NA
D: NA
J: TRBJ1-4
DNA: TGTGCCAGCAGTTTAACCCCCTCTCCACAGCGGATAGGGGAAAAACTGTTTTTT
CDR3: CASSLTPSPQRIGEKLFF

V: TRBV25-1
size: NA
D: NA
J: TRBJ1-1
DNA: TGTGCCAGCAGTCCGCCAGGGCTTGTGAACACTGAAGCTTTCTTT
CDR3: CASSPPGLVNTEAFF

V: TRBV6-5
size: NA
D: TRBD1
J: TRBJ1-2
DNA: TGTGCCAGCAGCAGATCACGGGACAGCCCTGGCTACACCTTC
CDR3: CASSRSRDSPGYTF

V: TRBV6-2/TRBV6-3
size: NA
D: TRBD1
J: TRBJ2-2
DNA: TGTGCCAGCAGCCCACCAAGGGGGCTGAACACCGGGGAGCTGTTTTTT
CDR3: CASSPPRGLNTGELFF

V: TRBV5-1
size: NA
D: TRBD1
J: TRBJ2-5
DNA: TGCGCCAGCTGGGGACAGACAGGAGAGACCCAGTACTTC
CDR3: CASWGQTGETQYF

V: TRBV3-1/TRBV3-2
size: NA
D: NA
J: TRBJ1-4
DNA: TGTGCCAGCAGCCACCCGGAAACAGGGAGAGGAGGAAAACTGTTTTTT
CDR3: CASSHPETGRGGKLFF

V: TRBV6-5
size: NA
D: NA
J: TRBJ2-2
DNA: TGTGCCAGCAGGAGAGCTTTGAACACCGGGGAGCTGTTTTTT
CDR3: CASRRALNTGELFF

V: TRBV7-9
size: NA
D: NA
J: TRBJ2-3
DNA: TGTGCCAGCAGCTTGAGAGGGGGTCCCACAGATACGCAGTATTTT
CDR3: CASSLRGGPTDTQYF

V: TRBV7-7
size: NA
D: TRBD2
J: TRBJ2-3
DNA: TGTGCCAGCAGCTCGGGAGGCAGGCTCGGGACAGATACGCAGTATTTT
CDR3: CASSSGGRLGTDTQYF

V: TRBV27
size: NA
D: TRBD1
J: TRBJ2-3
DNA: TGTGCCAGCAGCAGGGGGCGGGTGGTAGATACGCAGTATTTT
CDR3: CASSRGRVVDTQYF

V: TRBV6-5
size: NA
D: NA
J: TRBJ2-7
DNA: TGTGCCAGCAGTTACTTACAGGCTGTTGGCGAGCAGTACTTC
CDR3: CASSYLQAVGEQYF

V: TRBV16
size: NA
D: NA
J: TRBJ1-1
DNA: TGTGCCAGCAGCCAATGGAGCCAGACGACTGAAGCTTTCTTT
CDR3: CASSQWSQTTEAFF

V: TRBV24-1
size: NA
D: NA
J: TRBJ1-1
DNA: TGTGCCACTTCCAGTTCACAGAACACTGAAGCTTTCTTT
CDR3: CATSSSQNTEAFF

V: TRBV5-1
size: few
D: NA
J: TRBJ1-1
DNA: TGCGCCAGCAGCTTAGGCGGGGTAAAGGGGACTGAAGCTTTCTTT
CDR3: CASSLGGVKGTEAFF

V: TRBV4-1
size: few
D: TRBD1
J: TRBJ2-7
DNA: TGCGCCAGCAGCCAAGACGGGACAGTGCCATCCTACGAGCAGTACTTC
CDR3: CASSQDGTVPSYEQYF

V: TRBV19
size: NA
D: NA
J: TRBJ2-1
DNA: TGTGCCAGTATAGGAGGTGAGCAGTTCTTC
CDR3: CASIGGEQFF

V: TRBV9
size: NA
D: NA
J: TRBJ2-7
DNA: TGTGCCAGCAGCGTAGCTGCGGGGAATCGGGTCCCCGTGTACGAGCAGTACTTC
CDR3: CASSVAAGNRVPVYEQYF

V: TRBV3-1/TRBV3-2
size: NA
D: NA
J: TRBJ1-2
DNA: TGTGCCAGCAGCCACGGTTTAAAGTCGGGCTACACCTTC
CDR3: CASSHGLKSGYTF

V: TRBV19
size: NA
D: NA
J: TRBJ1-2
DNA: TGTGCCAGTAGTATGGAGGGAAGGAGCTATGGCTACACCTTC
CDR3: CASSMEGRSYGYTF

V: TRBV4-3
size: NA
D: NA
J: TRBJ1-2
DNA: TGCGCCAGCAGCCCTACAGGAGCTAACTATGGCTACACCTTC
CDR3: CASSPTGANYGYTF

V: TRBV20-1
size: NA
D: NA
J: TRBJ1-5
DNA: TGCAGTGCTAGTGAGGGCCACAATCAGCCCCAGCATTTT
CDR3: CSASEGHNQPQHF

V: TRBV12-3/TRBV12-4
size: NA
D: TRBD2
J: TRBJ2-7
DNA: TGTGCCAGCAGTTTTGGCGGGGGCTACGAGCAGTACTTC
CDR3: CASSFGGGYEQYF

V: TRBV6-6
size: NA
D: NA
J: TRBJ1-2
DNA: TGTGCCAGCCTTTCCCTAGGGGTTAGAGGCTACACCTTC
CDR3: CASLSLGVRGYTF

V: TRBV15
size: NA
D: NA
J: TRBJ1-2
DNA: TGTGCCACCAGCAGAGGGGGCTCATATGGCTACACCTTC
CDR3: CATSRGGSYGYTF

V: TRBV7-2
size: NA
D: NA
J: TRBJ1-2
DNA: TGTGCCAGCAGCCCGTCTAAAGGACAGGGCTACACCTTC
CDR3: CASSPSKGQGYTF

V: TRBV5-1
size: NA
D: TRBD2
J: TRBJ2-3
DNA: TGCGCCAGCTATACTAGCGGGGGTCCCACAGATACGCAGTATTTT
CDR3: CASYTSGGPTDTQYF

V: TRBV5-5
size: NA
D: NA
J: TRBJ2-7
DNA: TGTGCCAGCAGCTTGGGAGGGTACGACGAGCAGTACTTC
CDR3: CASSLGGYDEQYF

V: TRBV19
size: NA
D: NA
J: TRBJ1-5
DNA: TGTGCCAGTAGTAGGAGACAGGTTGTGGGCAATCAGCCCCAGCATTTT
CDR3: CASSRRQVVGNQPQHF

V: TRBV3-1/TRBV3-2
size: NA
D: NA
J: TRBJ1-1
DNA: TGTGCCAGCAGCCAGGGCTCGACAGAATACTCAGAAGCTTTCTTT
CDR3: CASSQGSTEYSEAFF

V: TRBV20-1
size: NA
D: NA
J: TRBJ1-2
DNA: TGCAGTGCTTCTCGGGGGGGCTACACCTTC
CDR3: CSASRGGYTF

V: TRBV19
size: NA
D: NA
J: TRBJ1-4
DNA: TGTGCCAGTAGACCGCAGGGGAATGAAAAACTGTTTTTT
CDR3: CASRPQGNEKLFF

V: TRBV6-4
size: NA
D: TRBD1
J: TRBJ1-6
DNA: TGTGCCAGCAGTGAACAGGGGGTGGCTTCACCCCTCCACTTT
CDR3: CASSEQGVASPLHF

V: TRBV6-2/TRBV6-3
size: NA
D: NA
J: TRBJ2-7
DNA: TGTGCCAGCAGTTACGCGGCCTACGAGCAGTACTTC
CDR3: CASSYAAYEQYF

V: TRBV6-6
size: NA
D: NA
J: TRBJ2-6
DNA: TGTGCCAGCAGTTCGAGACAGAAATTAGGCAACGTCCTGACTTTC
CDR3: CASSSRQKLGNVLTF

V: TRBV6-2/TRBV6-3
size: NA
D: NA
J: TRBJ1-2
DNA: TGTGCCAGCAGTTCTCTCGACAGTGGCTACACCTTC
CDR3: CASSSLDSGYTF

V: TRBV7-9
size: NA
D: NA
J: TRBJ1-4
DNA: TGTGCCAGCAGCTTAAGCCTTAATGAAAAACTGTTTTTT
CDR3: CASSLSLNEKLFF

V: TRBV19
size: NA
D: TRBD2
J: TRBJ2-6
DNA: TGTGCCAGCAAATCAGGGACTACTGGGGCCAACGTCCTGACTTTC
CDR3: CASKSGTTGANVLTF

V: TRBV6-1
size: many
D: TRBD1
J: TRBJ2-7
DNA: TGTGCCAGCAGTGATAGGGACAGGGGGTCCTACGAGCAGTACTTC
CDR3: CASSDRDRGSYEQYF

V: TRBV7-2
size: NA
D: NA
J: TRBJ2-1
DNA: TGTGCCAGCAGCTTAGACAGCTTATCCTACAATGAGCAGTTCTTC
CDR3: CASSLDSLSYNEQFF

V: TRBV2
size: NA
D: TRBD1
J: TRBJ1-2
DNA: TGTGCCAGCAGTGACGACAGGGGGCAGCGGGGCTACACCTTC
CDR3: CASSDDRGQRGYTF

V: TRBV5-1
size: NA
D: TRBD1
J: TRBJ1-5
DNA: TGCGCCAGCACCACGAAAGGGGGCGGGTTGGGGAATCAGCCCCAGCATTTT
CDR3: CASTTKGGGLGNQPQHF

V: TRBV7-9
size: NA
D: TRBD1
J: TRBJ1-3
DNA: TGTGCCAGCAGCATGGACAGGACGCACCACTCTGGAAACACCATATATTTT
CDR3: CASSMDRTHHSGNTIYF

V: TRBV18
size: NA
D: NA
J: TRBJ1-5
DNA: TGTGCCAGCTCACGCGGGGGGAGGTGGCCCCAGCATTTT
CDR3: CASSRGGRWPQHF

V: TRBV21-1
size: NA
D: NA
J: TRBJ2-6
DNA: TGTGCCAGCACCCCTTACTACTTTAGTATACCTTCTGGGGCCAACGTCCTGACTTTC
CDR3: CASTPYYFSIPSGANVLTF

V: TRBV27
size: NA
D: NA
J: TRBJ1-4
DNA: TGTGCCAGCAGTCGGAGTATGTCGGGGATAACTAATGAAAAACTGTTTTTT
CDR3: CASSRSMSGITNEKLFF

V: TRBV24-1
size: NA
D: TRBD1
J: TRBJ1-3
DNA: TGTGCCACCAGTGACGCCGGGACAGGATCCAACACCATATATTTT
CDR3: CATSDAGTGSNTIYF